This passage covers 31 T cell receptor beta chains from one sample sequenced in a study of blood T cell repertoires in COVID-19. Data came from immunoSEQ multiplex PCR; TCRdb stores just in-frame clones and leaves some out. The sample records under 200,000 clones, about 87% being singletons. The sample comprised peripheral blood. The receptors shown here come from a woman older than 75 with COVID-19, enrolled during active disease.

The gene calls are TRBV27 and TRBJ2-2, with 9 bases fitting TRBD2. CDR3 size: 16 residues. The V and J ends lost 7 bases and 7 bases, in that order; junction bases with no gene match: 13. From germline, CDR1 is MNHEY and CDR2 SMNVEV (reference sequence). CDR3 region: CASKREAGGPVGELFF. CDR3 nucleotide sequence: TGTGCCAGCAAGCGGGAGGCGGGAGGGCCGGTCGGGGAGCTGTTTTTT.

In its sample, this clone was seen once. The V call is TRBV2, the J call TRBJ2-6; the D gene is possibly TRBD2 (7 bases). Germline assignment: CDR1 SNHLY and CDR2 FYNNEI. The CDR3 has 20 residues. V was trimmed by 4 bases and J by 0 bases, leaving 22 bases between them. The chain's CDR3 is CASSGSGGTPYRSGANVLTF. The CDR3 region has the DNA TGTGCCAGCAGTGGGTCGGGGGGCACCCCTTATCGCTCTGGGGCCAACGTCCTGACTTTC.

In nucleotides, the CDR3 is TGTGCCAGCAGTCCCGGACTAAATTCACCCCTCCACTTT. This sequence encodes CASSPGLNSPLHF. The chain combines TRBV6-2 or TRBV6-3 with TRBJ1-6; no reliable D call. Germline V lookup: CDR1 MNHEY, CDR2 SVGEGT. V lost 5 bases and J 7 bases, leaving 9 bases between the germline ends. The CDR3 contains 13 residues.

V usage is TRBV7-9 and J usage is TRBJ1-5, with D possibly TRBD1 on 5 matching bases. The CDR3 loop spans 12 amino acids. The germline V gene encodes CDR1 SEHNR and CDR2 FQNEAQ (reference sequence). V was pared by 4 bases and J by 9 bases, with 10 bases between. The CDR3, as DNA: TGTGCCAGCAGCTCTCTGCAGGGGCCCCAGCATTTT. Translating gives CASSSLQGPQHF.

V and J are TRBV7-8 and TRBJ1-6; D call uncertain. There are 15 residues in the CDR3. Trimming left V 4 bases short and J 1 base short, with 8 bases between. Looked up from germline, CDR1 is SGHVS and CDR2 is FQNEAQ. CDR3 coding DNA: TGTGCCAGCAGCTCCTCGGGTTCCTATAATTCACCCCTCCACTTT. Its translation: CASSSSGSYNSPLHF.

This clone has a handful of counts. The chain links TRBV3-1 (or the pseudogene TRBV3-2) to TRBJ2-7; 7 positions match TRBD2. CDR3 length equals 16 residues. Germline V gene sequence: CDR1 LGHDT, CDR2 YNNKEL (reference sequence). V shed 1 base and J 2 bases; nucleotides not matched to a gene: 8. CDR3 region: CASSQAITGGPYEQYF. CDR3 sequence (DNA): TGTGCCAGCAGCCAAGCAATTACGGGAGGTCCCTACGAGCAGTACTTC.

About this clone itself: Other DNA sequences from this sample encode an identical CDR3 as well. The chain links TRBV19 to TRBJ2-7; D possibly corresponds to TRBD1 (6 bases). Trimming removed 4 bases at V and 0 bases at J, with 10 bases between. From germline, CDR1 is LNHDA and CDR2 SQIVND (reference sequence). This CDR3 is built from 14 residues. The CDR3 sequence is CASSTSRGSYEQYF. CDR3 DNA: TGTGCCAGTAGTACTAGCAGGGGCTCCTACGAGCAGTACTTC.

The chain joins TRBV28 to TRBJ2-5, with D possibly being TRBD2 (5 bases). The CDR3 is 17 amino acids. Looked up from germline, CDR1 is MDHEN and CDR2 is SYDVKM. Trimming left V 2 bases short and J 2 bases short, with 18 bases between. The CDR3 DNA reads TGTGCCAGCAGTTTAAACGTACCCCTGTCGGGACAAGAGACCCAGTACTTC. Its translation: CASSLNVPLSGQETQYF. Full variable domain (remainder filled in from reference TRBV28 and TRBJ2-5): DVKVTQSSRYLVKRTGEKVFLECVQDMDHENMFWYRQDPGLGLRLIYFSYDVKMKEKGDIPEGYSVSREKKERFSLILESASTNQTSMYLCASSLNVPLSGQETQYFGPGTRLLVL.

The V and J genes are TRBV7-8 and TRBJ1-5, with TRBD1 identical over 7 bases. Trimming took 4 bases from V and 4 from J; bases not matched to a gene: 13. This CDR3 is 17 amino acids long. Germline V gives CDR1 SGHVS, CDR2 FQNEAQ. CDR3 nucleotides: TGTGCCAGCAGCTCAACCTTCTCCGGGACAGCAAATCAGCCCCAGCATTTT. Translating it yields CASSSTFSGTANQPQHF.

The chain joins TRBV5-1 to TRBJ1-1; D uncertain. The V gene lost 0 bases and the J gene lost 2 bases, with 11 bases spanning the gap. The CDR3 length is 15 residues. Germline assignment: CDR1 SGHRS and CDR2 YFSETQ. The CDR3 bases are TGCGCCAGCAGCTTGGCCGGGAAGGGTAACACTGAAGCTTTCTTT. It encodes CASSLAGKGNTEAFF.

This clone was seen once. This chain uses TRBV15 with TRBJ1-5; 9 bases match TRBD1. Trimming at V came to 4 bases and at J to 5 bases, leaving 9 bases not matched to a gene. The CDR3 totals 16 residues. In germline, CDR1 is LNHNV, CDR2 YYDKDF (reference sequence). The CDR3 DNA is TGTGCCACCAGCACTACGGGACAGGGTGATTATCAGCCCCAGCATTTT. It codes for CATSTTGQGDYQPQHF.

This clone has just a few counts. The chain uses TRBV14 and TRBJ2-3; D is perhaps TRBD1 (6 bases). Germline V CDR1 and CDR2: SGHDN, FVKESK. The CDR3 covers 16 residues. The germline V and J ends were trimmed by 6 bases and 2 bases, with 18 bases remaining between them. The CDR3 coding sequence is TGTGCCAGCAGGCCAACGGACAGTCCTTACACAGATACGCAGTATTTT. Translating gives CASRPTDSPYTDTQYF.

CDR3 protein: CASSQRSGLAGGDTQYF. CDR3 coding DNA: TGTGCCAGCAGCCAGCGTTCGGGACTAGCGGGCGGAGATACGCAGTATTTT. J is TRBJ2-3 and V is TRBV3-1 (or the pseudogene TRBV3-2); 12 positions match TRBD2. Unmatched junction bases numbered 9, after V lost 3 bases and J lost 5 bases. Germline V CDR1 and CDR2: LGHDT, YNNKEL (reference sequence). The CDR3 is made up of 17 amino acids.

This CDR3 is CATSTRTGLGNEQFF. CDR3 DNA: TGTGCCACCAGCACACGGACAGGGCTGGGCAATGAGCAGTTCTTC. This rearrangement joins TRBV15 to TRBJ2-1; 8 bases match TRBD1. The CDR3 has 15 amino acids. Trimming at V came to 4 bases and at J to 6 bases, leaving 8 bases not matched to a gene. The germline V gene has CDR1 LNHNV and CDR2 YYDKDF (reference sequence).

The chain links TRBV6-5 to TRBJ1-5, with D maybe TRBD1 (5 bases). The CDR3 totals 15 residues. Germline V CDR1 and CDR2: MNHEY, SVGAGI. Deletions cut 0 bases from V and 6 bases from J, with 12 bases between. CDR3 residues: CASSYSSVGGQPQHF. The CDR3 DNA sequence: TGTGCCAGCAGTTACTCGTCAGTGGGGGGTCAGCCCCAGCATTTT.

The chain employs TRBV7-2 and TRBJ2-2; 12 positions match TRBD2. Germline assignment: CDR1 SGHTA and CDR2 FQGNSA. The CDR3 is made up of 18 amino acids. V shed 2 bases, J shed 7 bases, and the junction held 11 bases outside the gene matches. The CDR3 nucleotides read TGTGCCAGCAGCTTATTCGGACTAGCGGGGCGGATGAGCGGGGAGCTGTTTTTT. It encodes CASSLFGLAGRMSGELFF.

Concerning this clone itself: Its ends do not fully match the called genes, so a read error is possible. The chain carries TRBV7-7 and TRBJ1-1; D uncertain. The CDR3 runs 13 residues. Germline-derived CDR1 and CDR2 are SSHAT and FNYEAQ (reference sequence). The CDR3 protein is CASSLGRNTEAFF. The CDR3 region has the DNA TGTGCTAGCAGCTTGGGGAGGAACACTGAAGCTTTCTTT.

This clone showed up just a few times. The rearrangement joins TRBV5-1 to TRBJ2-1; 10 nucleotides line up with TRBD2. Germline V lookup: CDR1 SGHRS, CDR2 YFSETQ. Unmatched junction bases numbered 14, after V lost 6 bases and J lost 8 bases. The CDR3 has 16 amino acids. The CDR3: CASTPRGASGSDEQFF. The CDR3 DNA sequence: TGCGCCAGCACCCCACGAGGGGCTAGCGGGAGCGATGAGCAGTTCTTC.

The genes are TRBV6-5 and TRBJ2-5, with TRBD1 matching over 7 bases. The length of the CDR3 is 14 residues. The germline gives CDR1 MNHEY, CDR2 SVGAGI. Trimming cost V 6 bases and J 1 base; bases outside gene matches: 5. The chain's CDR3 is CASSRGGSQETQYF. CDR3 nucleotides: TGTGCCAGCAGCCGAGGGGGCAGCCAAGAGACCCAGTACTTC.

On this clone: Other DNA variants within this sample encode the same CDR3. This rearrangement joins TRBV7-2 to TRBJ2-7; 7 bases agree with TRBD1. Losses at the gene ends were 5 bases for V and 2 bases for J; bases not matched to a gene: 6. This CDR3 spans 14 amino acids. Germline assignment: CDR1 SGHTA and CDR2 FQGNSA. This CDR3 is CASSNRQGTYEQYF. Here the CDR3 DNA reads TGTGCCAGCAGCAACCGACAGGGAACCTACGAGCAGTACTTC. The whole variable domain, filled in from reference TRBV7-2 and TRBJ2-7, reads GAGVSQSPSNKVTEKGKDVELRCDPISGHTALYWYRQSLGQGLEFLIYFQGNSAPDKSGLPSDRFSAERTGGSVSTLTIQRTQQEDSAVYLCASSNRQGTYEQYFGPGTRLTVT.

The V gene is TRBV2, the J gene TRBJ1-2; D unclear. CDR3 length equals 11 residues. Germline V gene sequence: CDR1 SNHLY, CDR2 FYNNEI. The V end was cut by 2 bases, the J end by 8 bases, with 6 bases between. CDR3 nucleotides: TGTGCCAGCAGTGAAACGGGAGGCTACACCTTC. Its translation: CASSETGGYTF.

The genes are TRBV2 and TRBJ1-6; D gene unclear. Per the germline V gene, CDR1 is SNHLY and CDR2 is FYNNEI. Trimming took 4 bases from V and 5 from J, leaving 12 bases between them. This CDR3 is 15 amino acids long. CDR3 loop: CASSASRSNNSPLHF. The CDR3 nucleotides read TGTGCCAGCAGTGCCTCCCGGTCCAATAATTCACCCCTCCACTTT. Drawing the rest from reference TRBV2 and TRBJ1-6, the complete variable domain is EPEVTQTPSHQVTQMGQEVILRCVPISNHLYFYWYRQILGQKVEFLVSFYNNEISEKSEIFDDQFSVERPDGSNFTLKIRSTKLEDSAMYFCASSASRSNNSPLHFGNGTRLTVT.

The V gene is TRBV7-9, the J gene TRBJ2-1, with 7 bases matching TRBD2. The germline V gene encodes CDR1 SEHNR and CDR2 FQNEAQ (reference sequence). Germline trimming cut 1 base from V and 6 bases from J; bases unmatched to any gene: 9. This CDR3 spans 16 amino acids. Here the CDR3 reads CASSLDELARGNEQFF. Here the CDR3 DNA reads TGTGCCAGCAGCTTAGATGAACTAGCGAGAGGCAATGAGCAGTTCTTC.

The rearrangement joins TRBV12-3 or TRBV12-4 to TRBJ2-1; D is undetermined. Trimming pared 1 base from V and 5 bases from J, leaving 6 bases between. This CDR3 has 13 residues. The CDR3 here is CASSLDRNNEQFF. CDR3 coding DNA: TGTGCCAGCAGTTTAGACAGAAACAATGAGCAGTTCTTC.

The rearrangement links TRBV3-1 (or the pseudogene TRBV3-2) to TRBJ2-1; 9 bases line up with TRBD2. Trimming cost V 0 bases and J 4 bases; bases outside gene matches: 1. Germline assignment: CDR1 LGHDT and CDR2 YNNKEL (reference sequence). This CDR3 has 15 amino acids. The CDR3 coding sequence is TGTGCCAGCAGCCAAGAGACTAGCGGTTACAATGAGCAGTTCTTC. This encodes CASSQETSGYNEQFF.

This chain connects TRBV5-4 to TRBJ2-7, with TRBD2 matching over 9 bases. V lost 3 bases and J lost 6; bases outside the gene matches: 10. This CDR3 region has 15 residues. CDR1 is SGHNT and CDR2 is YYREEE in the germline V gene (reference sequence). The CDR3 is CASSSRTSVSLEQYF. Here the CDR3 DNA reads TGTGCCAGCAGCTCCAGGACTAGCGTATCTCTCGAGCAGTACTTC.

The chain joins TRBV6-5 to TRBJ2-5; 8 bases align to TRBD1. The trim removed 5 bases at V and 10 bases at J, leaving 12 bases unmatched. The germline V gene has CDR1 MNHEY and CDR2 SVGAGI. This CDR3 has 14 residues. The chain's CDR3 is CASSQGQAIGDQYF. CDR3 nucleotides: TGTGCCAGCAGTCAGGGACAGGCAATTGGGGACCAGTACTTC.

The J gene is TRBJ1-2, the V gene TRBV23-1, with no clear D. TRBV23-1 is marked as an open reading frame, function uncertain. The CDR3 contains 17 residues. Between the trimmed V and J ends, which lost 4 bases and 1 base, there was a span of 19 bases. CDR3 sequence reads: CASSLPGSPHLNYGYTF. The CDR3 DNA reads as TGCGCCAGCAGTCTCCCGGGATCTCCCCATCTTAACTATGGCTACACCTTC.

This chain uses TRBV5-1 with TRBJ1-2; D might be TRBD1 (6 bases). The CDR3 is 14 amino acids. V shed 7 bases and J shed 3 bases, with 16 bases lying between them. The germline CDR1 and CDR2 sequences are SGHRS and YFSETQ. The CDR3 DNA is TGCGCCAGCCGCCGGGGGGCTGCGGACTATGGCTACACCTTC. Protein: CASRRGAADYGYTF.

The chain joins TRBV19 to TRBJ2-3; 8 bases are a match to TRBD1. This CDR3 has 14 amino acids. V gave up 5 bases and J gave up 3 bases; unmatched junction bases: 4. Germline assignment: CDR1 LNHDA and CDR2 SQIVND (reference sequence). CDR3 DNA: TGTGCCAGTAGTGCCGGACAGGGAACAGATACGCAGTATTTT. It codes for CASSAGQGTDTQYF. The entire variable domain, with the rest obtained from reference TRBV19 and TRBJ2-3, is as follows: DGGITQSPKYLFRKEGQNVTLSCEQNLNHDAMYWYRQDPGQGLRLIYYSQIVNDFQKGDIAEGYSVSREKKESFPLTVTSAQKNPTAFYLCASSAGQGTDTQYFGPGTRLTVL.

The chain has TRBV28 and TRBJ1-6; 8 bases fit TRBD1. The CDR3 covers 14 residues. Trimming cost V 6 bases and J 2 bases; bases outside gene matches: 0. CDR1 and CDR2 from the germline V gene are MDHEN and SYDVKM. The CDR3 reads CASRGQAYNSPLHF. As DNA, the CDR3 is TGTGCCAGCAGGGGACAGGCCTATAATTCACCCCTCCACTTT.